This paragraph reports one TCR beta chain. The data stem from a study of control samples from healthy donors and cancer patients. Trimming took 5 bases from V and 0 from J; bases not matched to a gene: 12. The germline CDR1 and CDR2 sequences are SEHNR and FQNEAQ (reference sequence). The CDR3 extends over 18 amino acids. Profiled with immunoSEQ multiplex PCR; TCRdb holds only in-frame clones, not every one. The table has approximately 130,000 clones, 87% seen once; the top ten hold around 3%. The source material was blood. The genes are TRBV7-9 and TRBJ2-1; 8 nucleotides align to TRBD1. The origin of this receptor is a man aged 55 to 70 in good health. CDR3: CASSGRSRTGSSYNEQFF. As DNA, the CDR3 is TGTGCCAGCAGCGGACGATCCAGGACAGGGAGCTCCTACAATGAGCAGTTCTTC.